This TCR beta chain was sequenced in a study of blood T cell repertoires in COVID-19. V lost 4 bases and J lost 7; bases outside the gene matches: 7. The CDR3 has 14 amino acids. Germline V lookup: CDR1 SGHTA, CDR2 FQGNSA. Assay used: immunoSEQ multiplex PCR; TCRdb lists only in-frame clones, some missing. The repertoire includes approximately 210,000 clones, roughly 81% of them detected once, and roughly 8% sits in the top ten. V is TRBV7-2 and J is TRBJ2-1, with 7 nucleotides matching TRBD2. The sample comprised peripheral blood. The receptor comes from a woman between 50 and 59 years old with active or convalescent COVID-19. The CDR3 loop reads CASSSWTSTNEQFF. The DNA of the CDR3 is TGTGCCAGCAGCTCGTGGACTAGTACAAATGAGCAGTTCTTC.